The 18 T cell receptor beta chains presented below share a single source sample, sequenced in a study of control samples from healthy donors and cancer patients. Here immunoSEQ multiplex PCR was the method, and the copy in TCRdb shows in-frame clones only, minus some. Altogether 120,000 or so clones are present, more than 70% being singletons, with the ten largest covering about 2.7%. Material for sequencing was blood. The receptors come from a man between 60 and 75 years old in good health.

The CDR3 loop is CASSSNPDRGQFF. The CDR3 nucleotides read TGTGCCAGCTCATCCAACCCTGACAGGGGGCAGTTCTTC. This chain links TRBV18 with TRBJ2-1; 8 bases match TRBD1. V lost 5 bases to trimming and J lost 12 bases; unmatched junction nucleotides: 9. The length of the CDR3 is 13 residues. Germline-derived CDR1 and CDR2 are KGHSH and LQKENI.

The rearrangement uses TRBV6-5 and TRBJ1-5; D may be TRBD1 (5 bases). V was trimmed by 7 bases and J by 5 bases, leaving 18 bases between them. The CDR3 spans 15 residues. Germline assignment: CDR1 MNHEY and CDR2 SVGAGI. The CDR3 region has the DNA TGTGCCAGCATCGAGGTGTGGCAGGGCTATCAGCCCCAGCATTTT. Its translation: CASIEVWQGYQPQHF.

This sequence joins TRBV28 and TRBJ1-5; D is possibly TRBD1 (6 bases). V was pared by 3 bases and J by 1 base, with 13 bases between. The germline gives CDR1 MDHEN, CDR2 SYDVKM. CDR3 length equals 16 residues. Here the CDR3 reads CASSFDRRGSNQPQHF. The CDR3, as DNA: TGTGCCAGCAGTTTTGATCGCAGGGGCAGCAATCAGCCCCAGCATTTT.

The chain links TRBV24-1 to TRBJ2-7, with TRBD1 identical over 8 bases. V shed 3 bases and J 6 bases; nucleotides not matched to a gene: 6. The CDR3 extends over 14 amino acids. CDR1 is KGHDR, CDR2 SFDVKD, per germline. Here the CDR3 DNA reads TGTGCCACCAGTGATCCCTCCAGGGGGCGCGAGCAGTACTTC. Its translation is CATSDPSRGREQYF.

The rearrangement joins TRBV10-3 to TRBJ2-7, with D possibly being TRBD1 or TRBD2 (5 bases each). This CDR3 has 14 residues. V was clipped by 3 bases and J by 4 bases, with 13 bases between them. Germline lookup yields CDR1 ENHRY and CDR2 SYGVKD. This CDR3 is CAISDQGVSYEQYF. CDR3 DNA sequence: TGTGCCATCAGTGATCAGGGAGTCTCGTACGAGCAGTACTTC.

This clone was recorded once. The V gene is TRBV30, the J gene TRBJ1-2; D gene unclear. CDR1 and CDR2 (germline): GTSNPN, SVGIG (reference sequence). This CDR3 region has 13 residues. V lost 2 bases and J 4 bases, leaving 11 bases between the germline ends. CDR3 DNA sequence: TGTGCCTGGAGTCCGGTCGGATCCTATGGCTACACCTTC. Translation gives CAWSPVGSYGYTF.

The chain joins TRBV3-1 (or the pseudogene TRBV3-2) to TRBJ1-3; 7 nucleotides agree with TRBD1. CDR1 is LGHDT, CDR2 YNNKEL, per germline (reference sequence). This CDR3 has 16 residues. Trimming removed 4 bases from V and 1 base from J; junction bases left unmatched: 7. The CDR3 is CASSRTGKTSGNTIYF. For the CDR3, the DNA is TGTGCCAGCAGCCGGACAGGTAAAACTTCTGGAAACACCATATATTTT.

This chain joins TRBV6-5 and TRBJ1-1; D possibly corresponds to TRBD1 (5 bases). V lost 7 bases and J 3 bases, leaving 18 bases between the germline ends. Germline assignment: CDR1 MNHEY and CDR2 SVGAGI. The CDR3 length is 15 residues. CDR3 sequence: CASIWGAAGYTEAFF. The DNA of the CDR3 is TGTGCCAGCATCTGGGGCGCTGCTGGGTACACTGAAGCTTTCTTT.

J is TRBJ1-4 and V is TRBV2; tentative D call: TRBD1 (5 bases). The CDR3 has 16 amino acids. Germline-derived CDR1 and CDR2 are SNHLY and FYNNEI. Trimming removed 3 bases at V and 2 bases at J, with 13 bases between. The CDR3 coding sequence is TGTGCCAGCAGTGAGTTCCTCGGGGGTACTAATGAAAAACTGTTTTTT. Its protein product is CASSEFLGGTNEKLFF.

Only a few counts were recorded for this clone. The chain carries TRBV5-4 and TRBJ2-2; TRBD1 matches at 8 bases. This CDR3 is built from 14 residues. CDR1 and CDR2 from the germline V gene are SGHNT and YYREEE (reference sequence). The V and J ends lost 2 bases and 4 bases, in that order; junction bases with no gene match: 1. CDR3 in amino acids: CASSFQGATGELFF. Here the CDR3 DNA reads TGTGCCAGCAGCTTTCAGGGGGCCACCGGGGAGCTGTTTTTT. The full variable domain, with the rest looked up from reference TRBV5-4 and TRBJ2-2, is ETGVTQSPTHLIKTRGQQVTLRCSSQSGHNTVSWYQQALGQGPQFIFQYYREEENGRGNFPPRFSGLQFPNYSSELNVNALELDDSALYLCASSFQGATGELFFGEGSRLTVL.

V usage is TRBV19 and J usage is TRBJ1-1, with 9 bases lining up with TRBD1. CDR1 LNHDA and CDR2 SQIVND come from the germline V gene (reference sequence). V lost 6 bases to trimming and J lost 5 bases; unmatched junction nucleotides: 7. The CDR3 sequence is 14 residues long. The CDR3 loop reads CASSRDRVKTEAFF. The DNA of the CDR3 is TGTGCCAGTAGCCGGGACAGGGTTAAGACTGAAGCTTTCTTT.

The chain is built from TRBV2 and TRBJ1-5; the match to TRBD1 covers 10 bases. The V gene end was trimmed by 4 bases and the J gene end by 5 bases; junction bases not matched to a gene: 5. Germline CDR1 reads SNHLY; CDR2 reads FYNNEI. This CDR3 spans 15 amino acids. CDR3 region: CASSVGQGVYQPQHF. CDR3 sequence (DNA): TGTGCCAGCAGTGTCGGACAGGGGGTCTATCAGCCCCAGCATTTT. The entire variable domain, with the rest obtained from reference TRBV2 and TRBJ1-5, is as follows: EPEVTQTPSHQVTQMGQEVILRCVPISNHLYFYWYRQILGQKVEFLVSFYNNEISEKSEIFDDQFSVERPDGSNFTLKIRSTKLEDSAMYFCASSVGQGVYQPQHFGDGTRLSIL.

This clone appeared a few times. The DNA for the CDR3 is TGTGCCAGCAGTGAAAGGGAAAACTATGGCTACACCTTC. This gives the protein CASSERENYGYTF. This sequence joins TRBV2 and TRBJ1-2, with unresolved D. This CDR3 region has 13 residues. Germline CDR1 is SNHLY and CDR2 is FYNNEI. Trimming pared 2 bases from V and 2 bases from J, leaving 6 bases between. The variable domain in full, with the rest retrieved from reference TRBV2 and TRBJ1-2, is EPEVTQTPSHQVTQMGQEVILRCVPISNHLYFYWYRQILGQKVEFLVSFYNNEISEKSEIFDDQFSVERPDGSNFTLKIRSTKLEDSAMYFCASSERENYGYTFGSGTRLTVV.

This clone was seen a few times. V is TRBV7-7 and J is TRBJ2-7, with TRBD1 identical over 12 bases. The CDR3 runs 19 residues. V trimming: 5 bases; J trimming: 1 base; junction bases outside the gene matches: 15. In germline, CDR1 is SSHAT, CDR2 FNYEAQ (reference sequence). The CDR3 sequence: CASSIVIRDRGPSSYEQYF. In nucleotides, the CDR3 is TGTGCCAGCAGCATAGTAATCCGGGACAGGGGGCCTTCATCCTACGAGCAGTACTTC.

This clone occurred once. J is TRBJ1-5 and V is TRBV19, with D possibly being TRBD1 (5 bases). CDR3 length equals 17 residues. The germline CDR1 and CDR2 sequences are LNHDA and SQIVND (reference sequence). V lost 5 bases, J lost 3 bases, and 20 bases lay in between. Here the CDR3 DNA reads TGTGCCAGTAGTCTTCAGGGCCCTTCGTACCTCAATCAGCCCCAGCATTTT. Protein: CASSLQGPSYLNQPQHF.

The rearrangement joins TRBV12-3 or TRBV12-4 to TRBJ2-1; the D gene is possibly TRBD1 (6 bases). This CDR3 contains 13 residues. With 8 bases removed from V and 7 bases from J, the gap between germline ends came to 15 bases. The CDR3 sequence is CASRGGQRNEQFF. The CDR3 nucleotides read TGTGCCAGCCGAGGGGGTCAACGGAATGAGCAGTTCTTC.

The chain has TRBV28 and TRBJ1-1; D gene ambiguous. V lost 3 bases to trimming and J lost 6 bases, with 8 bases between them. Germline V lookup: CDR1 MDHEN, CDR2 SYDVKM. This CDR3 has 12 residues. In DNA form, the CDR3 reads TGTGCCAGCAGTTTCTTAAGAGCTGAAGCTTTCTTT. Protein product: CASSFLRAEAFF.

This sequence joins TRBV6-6 and TRBJ2-7, with 8 nucleotides matching TRBD2. From germline, CDR1 is MNHNY and CDR2 SVGAGI (reference sequence). J lost 4 bases, V lost 5 bases, and 13 bases had no gene match. The length of the CDR3 is 16 residues. CDR3 nucleotides: TGTGCCAGCAGTCCCGGGTCCGGGGGGGGCCTTTACGAGCAGTACTTC. Protein product: CASSPGSGGGLYEQYF.